A single sample gave rise to the 22 T cell receptor beta chains below, sequenced in a study of T cells after yellow fever vaccination (dated by TCRdb to the late 2010s). Library creation used 5' RACE. Sequencer: Illumina HiSeq 2500. The public reads were reprocessed in TCRdb via fastp at Q25 and MiXCR, keeping in-frame beta chains. Rows with a matching CDR3 protein are joined into one entry that keeps the most common DNA and genes. In all, the sample holds 450,000 to 550,000 distinct CDR3 sequences, and around 21% of those were seen once. Around 15% of the sample lies in the top ten. The treatment or condition label, read with the paper, signifies: live attenuated yellow fever vaccine strain. The sample in question was PBMCs, obtained 15 days after the yellow fever booster vaccination. Every receptor here comes from a man between 25 and 39 years old who received the YFV17D yellow fever vaccine.

Only a few counts were recorded for this clonotype. The CDR3 nucleotides are TGTGCCAGCAGCTACACCGTTACCTACGAGCAGTACTTC. As protein: CASSYTVTYEQYF. The rearrangement uses TRBV12-3 or TRBV12-4 and TRBJ2-7; the D is unclear. This CDR3 contains 13 residues. Between the trimmed V and J ends, which lost 6 bases and 2 bases, there was a span of 11 bases.

This clonotype was detected only a few times. The rearrangement joins TRBV29-1 to TRBJ2-2; 11 nucleotides align to TRBD1. Losses at the gene ends were 4 bases for V and 4 bases for J; bases not matched to a gene: 8. CDR1 SQVTM and CDR2 ANQGSEA come from the germline V gene. The CDR3 consists of 16 residues. In DNA, the CDR3 is TGCAGCGTTGGAGTGACCGGGACAGGGGGCACCGGGGAGCTGTTTTTT. Translated, it gives CSVGVTGTGGTGELFF.

There are a few counts of this clonotype. The chain is built from TRBV10-1 and TRBJ2-1, with D perhaps matching TRBD2 (5 bases). The length of the CDR3 is 13 residues. Trimming shortened V by 2 bases and J by 10 bases, and 12 bases separated the two germline ends. Germline CDR1 WNHNN, CDR2 SYGVQD (reference sequence). CDR3 sequence: CASSEPGKREQFF. The CDR3 nucleotides read TGCGCCAGCAGTGAGCCGGGGAAGAGGGAGCAGTTCTTC.

This clonotype has a handful of counts. The rearrangement uses TRBV27 and TRBJ2-7; 13 bases match TRBD2. In germline, CDR1 is MNHEY, CDR2 SMNVEV (reference sequence). CDR3 size: 15 residues. V was pared by 3 bases and J by 4 bases, with 3 bases of the junction left unmatched. DNA for the CDR3: TGTGCCAGCAGTTTGACTAGCGGGGGGACGTACGAGCAGTACTTC. Its protein is CASSLTSGGTYEQYF.

In its sample, this clonotype was seen a few times. The rearrangement links TRBV5-6 to TRBJ2-3; 7 nucleotides agree with TRBD2. Germline loops: CDR1 SGHDT, CDR2 YYEEEE. The trim removed 7 bases at V and 0 bases at J, leaving 8 bases unmatched. The CDR3 runs 15 residues. The CDR3 DNA sequence: TGTGCCAGCGAAATACTAGCGTCTAGCACAGATACGCAGTATTTT. Translation: CASEILASSTDTQYF.

This clonotype was seen a few times. The chain combines TRBV11-2 with TRBJ2-2, with D maybe TRBD2 (6 bases). This CDR3 spans 14 amino acids. The ends were cut back, 3 bases at V and 3 bases at J, with 8 bases in the middle. CDR1 is SGHAT and CDR2 is FQNNGV in the germline V gene. The CDR3 region has the DNA TGTGCCAGCAGCTTTGGGACTTACACCGGGGAGCTGTTTTTT. As protein: CASSFGTYTGELFF. The variable domain in full, completed from reference TRBV11-2 and TRBJ2-2, reads EAGVAQSPRYKIIEKRQSVAFWCNPISGHATLYWYQQILGQGPKLLIQFQNNGVVDDSQLPKDRFSAERLKGVDSTLKIQPAKLEDSAVYLCASSFGTYTGELFFGEGSRLTVL.

This clonotype was counted between two and nine times. The rearrangement uses TRBV3-1 and TRBJ2-7; no definite D call. This CDR3 comprises 13 residues. Germline assignment: CDR1 LGHDT and CDR2 YNNKEL (reference sequence). Trimming pared 4 bases from V and 6 bases from J, leaving 13 bases between. The CDR3 nucleotides read TGTGCCAGCAGCCCCGGAAGAGAATCCGAGCAGTACTTC. Encoded protein: CASSPGRESEQYF.

This clonotype appeared a few times. This chain connects TRBV12-3 or TRBV12-4 to TRBJ2-1, with a possible D match to TRBD2 (5 bases). V lost 7 bases and J lost 1, with 17 bases in between. The CDR3 runs 16 residues. CDR3 nucleotides: TGTGCCAGCATCGTGCAGGTCGGGAATTCCTACAATGAGCAGTTCTTC. It translates to CASIVQVGNSYNEQFF.

The rearrangement links TRBV12-3 or TRBV12-4 to TRBJ2-3; a weak D match, TRBD2 (5 bases). The CDR3 has 14 amino acids. V lost 6 bases to trimming and J lost 5 bases, with 15 bases between them. DNA of the CDR3: TGTGCCAGCAGCTTCCAAACTAGGAAAGATACGCAGTATTTT. Its protein is CASSFQTRKDTQYF.

This rearrangement joins TRBV6-5 to TRBJ1-6; D is perhaps TRBD1 (5 bases). Germline CDR1 and CDR2: MNHEY and SVGAGI. The CDR3 is 15 residues long. Trimming pared 0 bases from V and 7 bases from J, leaving 10 bases between. CDR3 amino acids: CASSYSEGENSPLHF. The DNA for the CDR3 is TGTGCCAGCAGTTACTCGGAAGGGGAGAATTCACCCCTCCACTTT.

V usage is TRBV7-2 and J usage is TRBJ2-5; TRBD1 or TRBD2 may be the D gene (5 bases each). CDR3 length equals 14 residues. Deletions cut 4 bases from V and 2 bases from J, with 11 bases between. CDR1 is SGHTA, CDR2 FQGNSA, per germline. The CDR3 loop reads CASSSRQRQETQYF. DNA of the CDR3: TGTGCCAGCAGCTCCAGACAGCGGCAAGAGACCCAGTACTTC.

The rearrangement joins TRBV21-1 to TRBJ2-7; the table names TRBD1, a call not compared with the DNA. TRBV21-1 is a documented pseudogene. The CDR3 is made up of 17 amino acids. Written as DNA, the CDR3 is TGTGCCAGCAGCAAAGTGGCAGGGGGTCCGATACCGTACGAGCAGTACTTC. Encoded protein: CASSKVAGGPIPYEQYF.

The chain couples TRBV10-3 to TRBJ2-7; D unclear. Germline lookup yields CDR1 ENHRY and CDR2 SYGVKD. The ends were cut back, 6 bases at V and 3 bases at J, with 15 bases in the middle. The CDR3 length is 14 residues. For the CDR3, the DNA is TGTGCCATCAGACCCACCGGCCCCAACTACGAGCAGTACTTC. This gives the protein CAIRPTGPNYEQYF.

The rearrangement links TRBV11-2 to TRBJ1-1; no clear D gene. Trimming removed 6 bases from V and 1 base from J, with 6 bases in between. Germline values: CDR1 SGHAT, CDR2 FQNNGV. The CDR3 extends over 12 amino acids. CDR3 DNA: TGTGCCAGCAGGGTGGGGAACACTGAAGCTTTCTTT. Translation: CASRVGNTEAFF.

The rearrangement joins TRBV10-1 to TRBJ2-3; D is perhaps TRBD2 (5 bases). Germline V gives CDR1 WNHNN, CDR2 SYGVQD (reference sequence). V shed 4 bases and J shed 6 bases, with 11 bases lying between them. This CDR3 contains 13 residues. The CDR3 DNA reads as TGCGCCAGCAGTGTGAAGTGGGAGGATACGCAGTATTTT. It translates to CASSVKWEDTQYF.

This clonotype was recorded a few times. CDR3 nucleotide sequence: TGTGCCAGCGGCCTAGCGGGAGGGTACAATGAGCAGTTCTTC. Protein product: CASGLAGGYNEQFF. This chain connects TRBV5-4 to TRBJ2-1; 12 nucleotides line up with TRBD2. The junction had 3 bases not matched to a gene; V was cut back by 7 bases and J by 4 bases. Germline assignment: CDR1 SGHNT and CDR2 YYREEE (reference sequence). This CDR3 is 14 amino acids long.

The chain joins TRBV28 to TRBJ2-3; possible D gene TRBD1, 6 bases. The V gene lost 4 bases and the J gene lost 2 bases, with 22 bases spanning the gap. This CDR3 contains 18 residues. Germline V gene sequence: CDR1 MDHEN, CDR2 SYDVKM. The CDR3 DNA is TGTGCCAGCAGTTCAAACCTGCCGGGACACCGGATCACAGATACGCAGTATTTT. It codes for CASSSNLPGHRITDTQYF.

The chain uses TRBV24-1 and TRBJ2-5, with a weak D call TRBD2 (5 bases). The V and J ends lost 2 bases and 3 bases respectively, with 9 bases between them. Germline CDR1 and CDR2: KGHDR and SFDVKD. The CDR3 runs 14 residues. CDR3 coding DNA: TGTGCCACCAGTGATTCCGACGGGAAAGAGACCCAGTACTTC. Translating gives CATSDSDGKETQYF.

At least ten counts were recorded for this clonotype. V and J are TRBV5-1 and TRBJ2-5, with D perhaps matching TRBD1 or TRBD2 (5 bases each). The V gene lost 4 bases and the J gene lost 2 bases, with 15 bases spanning the gap. The V gene's germline CDR1 is SGHRS and CDR2 YFSETQ. The CDR3 runs to 15 residues. The CDR3 protein is CASSVGTARQETQYF. The CDR3 DNA reads TGCGCCAGCAGCGTCGGGACCGCTAGGCAAGAGACCCAGTACTTC.

The rearrangement links TRBV7-2 to TRBJ2-3; TRBD2 matches 11 bases. Germline V gene sequence: CDR1 SGHTA, CDR2 FQGNSA. This CDR3 has 17 amino acids. The V segment lost 2 bases and the J segment 1 base; nucleotides outside the gene matches: 5. DNA of the CDR3: TGTGCCAGCAGCTTAACAGGGACTAGCGGCCGCACAGATACGCAGTATTTT. It encodes CASSLTGTSGRTDTQYF.

The rearrangement joins TRBV29-1 to TRBJ2-7; the D is unclear. V dropped 4 bases and J dropped 3 bases, with 10 bases sitting between them. The CDR3 is made up of 12 amino acids. CDR1 is SQVTM, CDR2 ANQGSEA, per germline. In nucleotides, the CDR3 is TGCAGCGTTGGCGTGGCAGGCTACGAGCAGTACTTC. It translates to CSVGVAGYEQYF.

The chain has TRBV11-2 and TRBJ1-1; D possibly corresponds to TRBD1 (5 bases). Per germline, CDR1 SGHAT and CDR2 FQNNGV. The CDR3 runs to 14 residues. Trimming stripped 3 bases from V and 3 bases from J, with 11 bases between. CDR3 in amino acids: CASSLAGRYTEAFF. The CDR3 DNA reads TGTGCCAGCAGCTTGGCAGGGCGTTACACTGAAGCTTTCTTT.